These T cell receptor beta chains were read from a single sample in a study of CD4 T cells in relation to SARS-CoV-2 and coronaviruses. Their recognized antigens are unknown. The table came from immunoSEQ multiplex PCR; TCRdb's copy has only in-frame clones and leaves some out. This sample has 20,000 to 25,000 clones, with roughly 79% found just once. The sample comprised CD4+ T cells from PBMCs, cultured in vitro. These receptor sequences come from a human donor in good health. Both conserved end residues are part of each CDR3. A D gene is named only where the DNA matches it firmly. Expanded clones get a size class; other rows say once, few or many, or leave the size out.

v_gene,j_gene,abundance,d_gene,CDR3nt,CDR3aa
TRBV2,TRBJ2-3,.,.,TGTGCCAGCAGTGATGCCTCTAGCACAGATACGCAGTATTTT,CASSDASSTDTQYF
TRBV24-1,TRBJ2-3,.,TRBD2,TGTGCCACCAGTGATCCAACCAGCGGGAGTACGTCAGATACGCAGTATTTT,CATSDPTSGSTSDTQYF
TRBV19,TRBJ1-2,.,.,TGTGCCAGTAGTATAGGGGTGGATAACTATGGCTACACCTTC,CASSIGVDNYGYTF
TRBV10-3,TRBJ2-7,.,TRBD1,TGTGCCATCAATACCGGGACAGGGGGCTACGAGCAGTACTTC,CAINTGTGGYEQYF
TRBV4-2,TRBJ2-1,.,TRBD2,TGTGCCAGCAGCCAAGTTTCACTAAGCGGGATCTTCAGCTCCTACAATGAGCAGTTCTTC,CASSQVSLSGIFSSYNEQFF
TRBV7-8,TRBJ2-3,.,.,TGTGCCAGCAGCTTAGTTGGGCCTCGCACAGATACGCAGTATTTT,CASSLVGPRTDTQYF
TRBV9,TRBJ2-5,.,TRBD1,TGTGCCAGCTCGGGACAGGGGTCCCGGTACCAAGAGACCCAGTACTTC,CASSGQGSRYQETQYF
TRBV10-3,TRBJ2-7,.,TRBD2,TGTGCCATCAGCGCCTCTAGCGGGAGGGCTGGGGAGCAGTACTTC,CAISASSGRAGEQYF
TRBV28,TRBJ2-3,.,.,TGTGCCAGCCGTAAAGGGGGTGCTTTGGCAGATACGCAGTATTTT,CASRKGGALADTQYF
TRBV19,TRBJ1-5,.,.,TGTGCCAGTAGTATGCCTCATCAGCCCCAGCATTTT,CASSMPHQPQHF
TRBV3-1/TRBV3-2,TRBJ1-5,.,.,TGTGCCAGCAGCCCGTCGGTCGGTGATGGCAATCAGCCCCAGCATTTT,CASSPSVGDGNQPQHF
TRBV15,TRBJ2-5,.,.,TGTGCCACCAGCAGGGCACGACTAGACCTTGAGGAGACCCAGTACTTC,CATSRARLDLEETQYF
TRBV27,TRBJ1-6,.,TRBD1,TGTGCCAGCAGACGACAGGGTCCCAATTCACCCCTCCACTTT,CASRRQGPNSPLHF
TRBV21-1,TRBJ2-7,.,.,TGTGCCAGCAGTCGGGCAGGGCGGAGGGAGCAGTACTTC,CASSRAGRREQYF
TRBV28,TRBJ2-4,once,.,TGTGCCAGCAGTTTCCTCGGAGGCATTCAGTACTTC,CASSFLGGIQYF
TRBV28,TRBJ1-5,once,TRBD1,TGTGCCAGCAGACGACAGGGGCCTCCCCCCCAGCATTTT,CASRRQGPPPQHF
TRBV11-2,TRBJ1-1,.,.,TGTGCCAGCAGACGACCGGGGGTGAACACTGAAGCTTTCTTT,CASRRPGVNTEAFF
TRBV6-1,TRBJ2-1,.,TRBD2,TGTGCCAGCAGTCAAGCACTAGCGGGGGACAATGAGCAGTTCTTC,CASSQALAGDNEQFF
TRBV6-1,TRBJ2-7,.,TRBD2,TGTGCCAGCAGTGAAGCCCCGGCGGGAGGGATCTACGAGCAGTACTTC,CASSEAPAGGIYEQYF
TRBV5-4,TRBJ2-1,.,.,TGTGCCAGCAGCCATAGATTAGGCGGGGGCGAGCAGTTCTTC,CASSHRLGGGEQFF
TRBV28,TRBJ1-6,few,TRBD1,TGTGCCAGCAGTTCACAACAGGGGGCAGGGAATTCACCCCTCCACTTT,CASSSQQGAGNSPLHF
TRBV30,TRBJ1-1,.,TRBD1,TGTGCCTGGAGTAACCCGGGACAGAAGGGTGGTGCTTTCTTT,CAWSNPGQKGGAFF